This TCR beta chain was sequenced during a study of blood T cell repertoires in COVID-19. Study-wide background: Researchers got acute and convalescent COVID-19 samples from the United States, Italy and Spain. The analysed material was cDNA or gDNA that came from T cells, B-cell-depleted T cells, or PBMCs.

This CDR3 has 13 amino acids. Germline lookup yields CDR1 DFQATT and CDR2 SNEGSKA (reference sequence). V was shortened by 3 bases and J by 5 bases, with 13 bases between the two germline ends. In the authors' methods: How many nucleated cells were present was estimated from reference gene primer amplification. The method was immunoSEQ multiplex PCR; TCRdb's version includes in-frame clones alone and lacks a portion of them. V, J and clone size are taken as reported in that table, and D and trimming were inferred from the DNA itself. The sample consists of 85,000 to 130,000 clones, around 87% of them appearing once.

V and J are TRBV20-1 and TRBJ1-2, with D maybe TRBD1 (5 bases). This receptor was identified in a man in his forties or fifties with acute or convalescent COVID-19. Sequencing was done on a sample of peripheral blood. Here the CDR3 reads CSASGLGDYGYTF. CDR3 DNA: TGCAGTGCTAGTGGATTAGGGGATTATGGCTACACCTTC.